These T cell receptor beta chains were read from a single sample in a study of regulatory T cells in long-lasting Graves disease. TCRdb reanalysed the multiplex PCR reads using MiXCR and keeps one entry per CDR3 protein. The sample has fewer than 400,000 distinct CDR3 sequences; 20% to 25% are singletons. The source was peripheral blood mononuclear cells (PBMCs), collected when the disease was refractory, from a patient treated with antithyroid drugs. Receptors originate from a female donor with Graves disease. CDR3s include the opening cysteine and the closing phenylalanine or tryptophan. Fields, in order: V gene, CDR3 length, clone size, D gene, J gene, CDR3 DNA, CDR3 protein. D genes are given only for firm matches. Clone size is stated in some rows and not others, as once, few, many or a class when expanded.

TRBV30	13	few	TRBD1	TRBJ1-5	TGTGCCTGGAGGACAGGGGACAATCAGCCCCAGCATTTT	CAWRTGDNQPQHF
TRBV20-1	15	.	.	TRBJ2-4	TGCAGTGCACGAACCGGAGTCCTGGCCAAAAACATTCAGTACTTC	CSARTGVLAKNIQYF
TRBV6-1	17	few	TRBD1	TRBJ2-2	TGTGCCAGCCGGCGGACAGGGGGAAATTTAAACACCGGGGAGCTGTTTTTT	CASRRTGGNLNTGELFF
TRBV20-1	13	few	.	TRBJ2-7	TGCAGTGGGAGACAGGGAGGCTCCTACGAGCAGTACTTC	CSGRQGGSYEQYF
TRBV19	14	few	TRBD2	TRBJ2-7	TGTGCCACCCAACTAGCGGGAGGCCCCTACGAGCAGTACTTC	CATQLAGGPYEQYF
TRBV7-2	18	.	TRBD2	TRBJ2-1	TGTGCCAGCAGCTTAACCGATCGACTAGCGGGAGGGCGAAATGAGCAGTTCTTC	CASSLTDRLAGGRNEQFF
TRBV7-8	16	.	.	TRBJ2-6	TGTGCCAGCAGCTTAGGGTACAGGACTGGGGCCAACGTCCTGACTTTC	CASSLGYRTGANVLTF
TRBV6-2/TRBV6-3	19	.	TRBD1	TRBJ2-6	TGTGCCAGCAGGCTCCTGACAGGGGGTCCCATGGCTGGGGCCAACGTCCTGACTTTC	CASRLLTGGPMAGANVLTF
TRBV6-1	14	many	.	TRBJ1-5	TGTGCCACCTATCCGGGGAACCCCTCTCAGCCCCAGCATTTT	CATYPGNPSQPQHF
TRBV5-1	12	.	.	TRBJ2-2	TGCGCCAGCAGAGGCATCTCCTGGGAGCTGTTTTTT	CASRGISWELFF
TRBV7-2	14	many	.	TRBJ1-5	TGTGCCAGCAGCTTAAACCCGGGTATTCAGCCCCAGCATTTT	CASSLNPGIQPQHF
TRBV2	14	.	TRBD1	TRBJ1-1	TGTGCCAGCAGTGACGGGACAGGGGACACTGAAGCTTTCTTT	CASSDGTGDTEAFF
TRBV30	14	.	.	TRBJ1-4	TGTGCCTGGAGTCCGTACACTGGGGAAGAAAAACTGTTTTTT	CAWSPYTGEEKLFF
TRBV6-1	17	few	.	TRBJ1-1	TGTGCCAGCAGCGATTCGGGTCTGGGGACGTTGAACACTGAAGCTTTCTTT	CASSDSGLGTLNTEAFF
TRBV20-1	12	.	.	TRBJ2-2	TGCAGTGCTACTCGGGAGACCGGGGAGCTGTTTTTT	CSATRETGELFF
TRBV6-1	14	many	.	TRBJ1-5	TGTGCCAGCAGAACCCCGGAAGCTCGGCAGCCCCAGCATTTT	CASRTPEARQPQHF
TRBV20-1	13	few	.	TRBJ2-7	TGCAGTGCCCGGACGGTTGGTCACTACGAGCAGTACTTC	CSARTVGHYEQYF
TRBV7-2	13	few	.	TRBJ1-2	TGTGCCAGCAGCTTAGTGACAGCCGGTGGCTACACCTTC	CASSLVTAGGYTF
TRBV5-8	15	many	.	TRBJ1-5	TGTGCCAGCAGCTTAGAGGGTTATAGCAATCAGCCCCAGCATTTT	CASSLEGYSNQPQHF
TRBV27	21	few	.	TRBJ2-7	TGTGCCAGCAGTTTATCAGGCGGGATAAGGAGGCCCACTCGGGAATACTACGAGCAGTACTTC	CASSLSGGIRRPTREYYEQYF
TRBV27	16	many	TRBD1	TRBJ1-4	TGTGCCAGCAGTTTATCGTCGACAGGGGCGAATGAAAAACTGTTTTTT	CASSLSSTGANEKLFF
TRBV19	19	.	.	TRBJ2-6	TGTGCCAGTACTCCATTATGGGGTAACTACAGTGCTGGGGCCAACGTCCTGACTTTC	CASTPLWGNYSAGANVLTF
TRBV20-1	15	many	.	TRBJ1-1	TGCAGTGCTAGAGATCCTCGACTGGTGAACACTGAAGCTTTCTTT	CSARDPRLVNTEAFF